The rows below give T cell receptor beta chains drawn from one sample of a study of TIL therapy for anti-PD-1-resistant metastatic lung cancer. The protocol was immunoSEQ multiplex PCR, while the TCRdb copy is restricted to in-frame clones and leaves out a portion. The sample carries more than 20,000 clones, over 55% recorded once. The sequences come from tumor tissue, collected at baseline. The receptors come from a person between 25 and 79 years old with non-small cell lung cancer. Both conserved end residues are part of each CDR3. Fields, in order: V gene, D gene, clone size, J gene, CDR3 DNA, CDR3 protein. D genes are given only for firm matches. Not every row has a clone size; where given, it reads once, few, many or a size class.

TRBV6-1	TRBD1	-	TRBJ2-1	TGTGCCAGCAGAAGGGTACGGGACAGGGAAAATGAGCAGTTCTTC	CASRRVRDRENEQFF
TRBV20-1	-	-	TRBJ2-5	TGCAGTGCTAGTTCGCGGGAGACCCAGTACTTC	CSASSRETQYF
TRBV11-3	-	-	TRBJ2-6	TGTGCCAGCAGCTACGAACGCGCCGTGGTCTCTGGGGCCAACGTCCTGACTTTC	CASSYERAVVSGANVLTF
TRBV5-4	-	-	TRBJ2-3	TGTGCCAGCAGCTTGAAGTATTCGCTCACGGGGGACTTCACAGATACGCAGTATTTT	CASSLKYSLTGDFTDTQYF
TRBV6-4	TRBD1	few	TRBJ2-6	TGTGCCAGCAGTGACGGGGACAGCCCTGGGGCCAACGTCCTGACTTTC	CASSDGDSPGANVLTF
TRBV5-1	-	-	TRBJ2-7	TGCGCCAGCAGCCCTGTAACGGATACCTACGAGCAGTACTTC	CASSPVTDTYEQYF
TRBV7-9	TRBD1	-	TRBJ1-2	TGTGCCAGCAGCCCGGGACAGGGGATTTCTAACTATGGCTACACCTTC	CASSPGQGISNYGYTF
TRBV9	-	-	TRBJ1-5	TGTGCCAGCAGCGTAACATACAAGGCAGAGAGGTGTAGCAATCAGCCCCAGCATTTT	CASSVTYKAERCSNQPQHF
TRBV11-2	-	-	TRBJ2-1	TGTGCCAGCAGCTTAGTTGGGAATGAGCAGTTCTTC	CASSLVGNEQFF
TRBV27	-	once	TRBJ1-4	TGTGCCAGCAGTTTTTCAGGGGTCGTCGCTAATGAAAAACTGTTTTTT	CASSFSGVVANEKLFF
TRBV5-5	TRBD2	-	TRBJ2-3	TGTGCCAGCAGCCCCTCCGGGCTAGCGGGGATCACAGATACGCAGTATTTT	CASSPSGLAGITDTQYF
TRBV5-4	-	-	TRBJ1-2	TGTGCCAGCAGCTGGGAACCGGGGAACTATGGCTACACCTTC	CASSWEPGNYGYTF
TRBV20-1	-	few	TRBJ1-2	TGCAGTGCTAACTTCAATCAGGGCTACACCTTC	CSANFNQGYTF
TRBV7-2	TRBD2	-	TRBJ2-3	TGTGCCAGCAGCCCATGGGGACTAGCGGGGGGGCCGTCAGATACGCAGTATTTT	CASSPWGLAGGPSDTQYF
TRBV18	TRBD1	-	TRBJ1-2	TGTGCCAGCTCACCACCGTCAAGGGGGCGGAGTGGCTACACCTTC	CASSPPSRGRSGYTF
TRBV7-3	-	-	TRBJ1-1	TGTGCCAGCAGCTTAATACACTTGGACACTGAAGCTTTCTTT	CASSLIHLDTEAFF
TRBV5-1	-	-	TRBJ2-5	TGCGCCAGCAGCTTGTCGGCAGGGTCAGAGACCCAGTACTTC	CASSLSAGSETQYF
TRBV4-1	-	-	TRBJ2-7	TGCGCCAGCAGCCAAGGGGTAGTAACATCCTACGAGCAGTACTTC	CASSQGVVTSYEQYF
TRBV7-8	-	few	TRBJ1-1	TGTGCCAGCAGCCAAATACAGACTGAAGCTTTCTTT	CASSQIQTEAFF
TRBV9	-	-	TRBJ1-2	TGTGCCAGCAGCGACCAGAGGGCCGGGAGATATGGCTACACCTTC	CASSDQRAGRYGYTF
TRBV15	-	-	TRBJ2-5	TGTGCCACCAGCAGAGGTCAAGACAGGCAGGAGACCCAGTACTTC	CATSRGQDRQETQYF
TRBV7-2	TRBD2	few	TRBJ2-2	TGTGCCAGCAGCCGACTAGCGGGGGGGAACACCGGGGAGCTGTTTTTT	CASSRLAGGNTGELFF
TRBV7-3	TRBD2	-	TRBJ2-3	TGTGCCAGCAGCTCCGGGACTAGCCGGGGCGGGACGCAGTATTTT	CASSSGTSRGGTQYF
TRBV11-3	-	-	TRBJ2-1	TGTGCCAGCAGCCCAGGTGGGGTCGACAATGAGCAGTTCTTC	CASSPGGVDNEQFF
TRBV7-9	TRBD2	few	TRBJ2-1	TGTGCCAGCACCCTGACTAGCGGGGGGAACAATGAGCAGTTCTTC	CASTLTSGGNNEQFF
TRBV4-2	TRBD2	once	TRBJ2-3	TGTGCCAGCAGCCAGGACGTGAGCGGGGGGACTAGCACAGATACGCAGTATTTT	CASSQDVSGGTSTDTQYF
TRBV4-1	-	-	TRBJ2-1	TGCGCCAGCAGCCTAGGTTACAATGAGCAGTTCTTC	CASSLGYNEQFF
TRBV5-1	TRBD1	few	TRBJ2-5	TGCGCCAGCAGCTTCAAGCAGGGGGCGGTAGAGACCCAGTACTTC	CASSFKQGAVETQYF
TRBV19	TRBD1	-	TRBJ1-2	TGTGCCAGTAGTATAGCTGGGACAGGGGCCACTAACTATGGCTACACCTTC	CASSIAGTGATNYGYTF
TRBV6-1	TRBD1	-	TRBJ2-7	TGTGCCAGCAGTACGCCCGGGACAGGGAACTACGAGCAGTACTTC	CASSTPGTGNYEQYF
TRBV4-1	TRBD1	few	TRBJ1-6	TGCGCCAGCAGCCAAGAATATTTCCGACAGGGGACCAATTCACCCCTCCACTTT	CASSQEYFRQGTNSPLHF
TRBV6-5	-	once	TRBJ1-1	TGTGCCAGCATTCGTTCGGGGGGCACTGAAGCTTTCTTT	CASIRSGGTEAFF
TRBV10-3	TRBD2	few	TRBJ2-1	TGTGCCATCAGTTCGGGGGGACACAATGAGCAGTTCTTC	CAISSGGHNEQFF
TRBV4-3	-	-	TRBJ2-5	TGCGCCAGCAGCCACAACTTACTGGGCGGGGAGACCCAGTACTTC	CASSHNLLGGETQYF
TRBV11-2	-	-	TRBJ2-2	TGTGCCAGCAGCTTGGAGGGGCGAGGCGGGGAGCTGTTTTTT	CASSLEGRGGELFF
TRBV19	-	-	TRBJ2-1	TGTGCCAGTAGTTTATACAATGAGCAGTTCTTC	CASSLYNEQFF
TRBV19	-	-	TRBJ1-3	TGTGCCAGTAGTATCGGACATGGAAACACCATATATTTT	CASSIGHGNTIYF
TRBV18	-	-	TRBJ1-1	TGTGCCAGCTCACCAACCGGAGCGAACACTGAAGCTTTCTTT	CASSPTGANTEAFF
TRBV27	-	-	TRBJ1-6	TGTGCCAGCAGCCTAATAGGGAGAGATCCCCTCCACTTT	CASSLIGRDPLHF
TRBV6-5	-	-	TRBJ1-6	TGTGCCAGCAGATACGACCCAAATAATTCACCCCTCCACTTT	CASRYDPNNSPLHF
TRBV29-1	-	-	TRBJ2-7	TGCAGCGTTGGCCGGGCCTACGAGCAGTACTTC	CSVGRAYEQYF
TRBV5-1	-	-	TRBJ1-1	TGCGCCAGCAGCTTGGCCAGGGACCACGCTGAAGCTTTCTTT	CASSLARDHAEAFF
TRBV7-9	TRBD1	-	TRBJ2-7	TGTGCCAGCAGCTCAAGCCGGGGACAGGGGCACACCTACGAGCAGTACTTC	CASSSSRGQGHTYEQYF